A single sample is the source of the 17 T cell receptor beta chains below, sequenced in a study of blood T cell repertoires in COVID-19. The data were produced by immunoSEQ multiplex PCR, yet TCRdb's version contains in-frame clones alone and is incomplete. This sample carries 250,000 to 300,000 clones, 89% of them seen once, and the ten largest clones take 1.5% to 2%. Sample: PBMCs or T cells enriched from blood (not recorded which). The receptor set was obtained from a woman in her thirties or forties who had recovered from COVID-19.

The CDR3 bases are TGTGCCAGCAGTTACTCGAGAGGTGAAGCTTTCTTT. Protein: CASSYSRGEAFF. The gene calls are TRBV6-5 and TRBJ1-1; D is unresolved. Germline values: CDR1 MNHEY, CDR2 SVGAGI. This CDR3 region has 12 residues. Trimming pared 0 bases from V and 7 bases from J, leaving 6 bases between.

The chain is built from TRBV5-1 and TRBJ2-1, with 8 bases fitting TRBD2. Trimming removed 4 bases from V and 3 bases from J; junction bases left unmatched: 15. The CDR3 is 18 residues long. Per the germline V gene, CDR1 is SGHRS and CDR2 is YFSETQ. The CDR3 sequence: CASSLRGSVAGLYNEQFF. The DNA for the CDR3 is TGCGCCAGCAGCCTACGGGGCTCGGTAGCGGGACTCTACAATGAGCAGTTCTTC.

CDR3 loop: CASERGRNYGYTF. The DNA of the CDR3 is TGTGCCAGTGAAAGGGGGCGTAACTATGGCTACACCTTC. The chain recombines TRBV6-5 with TRBJ1-2; 7 positions agree with TRBD1. V lost 9 bases, J lost 1 base, and 5 bases stayed unmatched. Germline V gives CDR1 MNHEY, CDR2 SVGAGI. The CDR3 covers 13 residues.

The chain recombines TRBV15 with TRBJ2-2, with a possible D match to TRBD1 (6 bases). The CDR3 is 14 amino acids. CDR1 is LNHNV, CDR2 YYDKDF, per germline (reference sequence). Trimming stripped 5 bases from V and 6 bases from J, with 13 bases between. The CDR3 DNA reads as TGTGCCACCAGCGGGAACAGGGTTTCCGGGGAGCTGTTTTTT. Translation: CATSGNRVSGELFF.

The chain has TRBV27 and TRBJ1-5, with 9 bases fitting TRBD1. The germline gives CDR1 MNHEY, CDR2 SMNVEV (reference sequence). The CDR3 has 15 residues. The J segment lost 3 bases and the V segment lost 6 bases, leaving 6 bases of the junction unmatched. CDR3 nucleotides: TGTGCCAGCAGCCGAACAGGGGGCCCCAATCAGCCCCAGCATTTT. Translating gives CASSRTGGPNQPQHF.

The gene calls are TRBV25-1 and TRBJ2-1; 11 nucleotides line up with TRBD1. Germline trimming cut 3 bases from V and 7 bases from J; bases unmatched to any gene: 5. This CDR3 has 15 residues. Germline-derived CDR1 and CDR2 are MGHDK and SYGVNS. In nucleotides, the CDR3 is TGTGCCAGCAGTGACCTGGGGACAGGGGGGAATGAGCAGTTCTTC. This gives the protein CASSDLGTGGNEQFF.

The sample holds one count of this clone. The chain is built from TRBV3-1 (or the pseudogene TRBV3-2) and TRBJ2-1, with D possibly matching TRBD1 (6 bases). V lost 0 bases, J lost 7 bases, and 10 bases lay in between. Germline assignment: CDR1 LGHDT and CDR2 YNNKEL (reference sequence). There are 14 residues in the CDR3. CDR3 in amino acids: CASSQDDRPNEQFF. The CDR3 region has the DNA TGTGCCAGCAGCCAAGATGACAGGCCGAATGAGCAGTTCTTC.

This sequence joins TRBV7-9 and TRBJ1-6; D is possibly TRBD1 (6 bases). V shed 5 bases and J shed 5 bases, with 13 bases lying between them. CDR3 length equals 15 residues. The V gene's germline CDR1 is SEHNR and CDR2 FQNEAQ (reference sequence). The DNA for the CDR3 is TGTGCCAGCAGCGCCGGACAGACTAATAATTCACCCCTCCACTTT. It translates to CASSAGQTNNSPLHF.

This sequence joins TRBV12-5 and TRBJ1-1, with D maybe TRBD1 (6 bases). The germline V gene has CDR1 LGHNT and CDR2 FRNRAP. The CDR3 is 12 amino acids. The V and J ends lost 2 bases and 5 bases respectively, with 6 bases between them. DNA of the CDR3: TGTGCTAGTGGTTTGACAGGGACTGAAGCTTTCTTT. It codes for CASGLTGTEAFF.

This sequence joins TRBV10-3 and TRBJ1-1; 7 positions agree with TRBD1. This CDR3 has 11 residues. Germline V gene data show CDR1 as ENHRY and CDR2 as SYGVKD. Trimming removed 4 bases from V and 14 bases from J; junction bases left unmatched: 7. The CDR3: CAISAGQVPFF. CDR3 DNA: TGTGCCATCAGTGCTGGACAGGTCCCATTCTTT.

The rearrangement uses TRBV21-1 and TRBJ2-7; the DNA was not compared with TRBD2, the D call given in the table. TRBV21-1 is designated a pseudogene. CDR3 size: 15 residues. The CDR3 region has the DNA TGTGCCAGCAGCAACGACGAGGTTTTTACCTACGAGCAGTACTTC. Protein sequence: CASSNDEVFTYEQYF.

The chain carries TRBV5-1 and TRBJ1-5; D is undetermined. Germline lookup yields CDR1 SGHRS and CDR2 YFSETQ. With 1 base removed from V and 2 bases from J, the gap between germline ends came to 4 bases. CDR3 length equals 13 residues. The CDR3 sequence is CASSLYGNQPQHF. CDR3 sequence (DNA): TGCGCCAGCAGCTTGTATGGCAATCAGCCCCAGCATTTT.

This chain connects TRBV30 to TRBJ1-1, with D uncertain. The V gene's germline CDR1 is GTSNPN and CDR2 SVGIG (reference sequence). CDR3 length: 13 residues. V was cut by 1 base and J by 5 bases, with 11 bases left in between. The CDR3 coding sequence is TGTGCCTGGAGTGGAGAAATCTTTACTGAAGCTTTCTTT. Translated: CAWSGEIFTEAFF.

J is TRBJ1-1 and V is TRBV5-1, with 12 bases aligning to TRBD1. This CDR3 is built from 15 residues. Losses at the gene ends were 4 bases for V and 6 bases for J; bases not matched to a gene: 7. Looked up from germline, CDR1 is SGHRS and CDR2 is YFSETQ. CDR3 DNA sequence: TGCGCCAGCAGCCCAGGGACAGGGGGCCTTTCTGAAGCTTTCTTT. Protein sequence: CASSPGTGGLSEAFF.

CDR3 residues: CASRKNSNTEAFF. The CDR3 DNA reads as TGTGCCAGCAGAAAGAACAGCAACACTGAAGCTTTCTTT. The V call is TRBV3-1 (or the pseudogene TRBV3-2), the J call TRBJ1-1, with unresolved D. CDR1 is LGHDT, CDR2 YNNKEL, per germline (reference sequence). V was pared by 6 bases and J by 2 bases, with 10 bases between. The CDR3 length is 13 residues.

The DNA of the CDR3 is TGTGCCAGCAGCTTGAAAACTACAGATACGCAGTATTTT. The encoded protein is CASSLKTTDTQYF. The V call is TRBV5-6, the J call TRBJ2-3; no clear D. The V end was cut by 1 base, the J end by 3 bases, with 6 bases between. The germline gives CDR1 SGHDT, CDR2 YYEEEE. This CDR3 comprises 13 residues.

The chain joins TRBV19 to TRBJ1-2; D is ambiguous. The CDR3 is 15 amino acids. V lost 2 bases and J lost 0, with 10 bases in between. Germline V gene lookup returns CDR1 LNHDA and CDR2 SQIVND (reference sequence). As DNA, the CDR3 is TGTGCCAGTAGTATACCCGCAGAATCTAACTATGGCTACACCTTC. This sequence encodes CASSIPAESNYGYTF. Complete variable domain (other parts from reference TRBV19 and TRBJ1-2): DGGITQSPKYLFRKEGQNVTLSCEQNLNHDAMYWYRQDPGQGLRLIYYSQIVNDFQKGDIAEGYSVSREKKESFPLTVTSAQKNPTAFYLCASSIPAESNYGYTFGSGTRLTVV.